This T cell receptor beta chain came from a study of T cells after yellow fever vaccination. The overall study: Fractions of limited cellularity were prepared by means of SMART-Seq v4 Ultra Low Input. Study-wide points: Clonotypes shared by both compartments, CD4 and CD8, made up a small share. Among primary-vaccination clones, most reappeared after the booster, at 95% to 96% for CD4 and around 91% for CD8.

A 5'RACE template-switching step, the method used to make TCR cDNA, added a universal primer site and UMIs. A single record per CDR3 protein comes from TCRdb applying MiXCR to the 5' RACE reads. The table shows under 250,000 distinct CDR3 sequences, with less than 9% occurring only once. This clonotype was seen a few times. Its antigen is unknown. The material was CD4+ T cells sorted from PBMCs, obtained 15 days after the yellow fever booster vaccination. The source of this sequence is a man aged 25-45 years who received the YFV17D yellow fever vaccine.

CDR3 sequence: CASSSSRITGSSYNEQFF. CDR3 coding DNA: TGTGCCAGCAGCTCTTCCCGAATTACGGGGAGCTCCTACAATGAGCAGTTCTTC. This chain uses TRBV11-1 with TRBJ2-1, with D perhaps matching TRBD2 (5 bases). Germline V gene lookup returns CDR1 SGHAT and CDR2 FQDESV (reference sequence). Trimming took off 4 bases at V and 0 bases at J, with 19 bases between the two ends. The CDR3 is 18 residues long.